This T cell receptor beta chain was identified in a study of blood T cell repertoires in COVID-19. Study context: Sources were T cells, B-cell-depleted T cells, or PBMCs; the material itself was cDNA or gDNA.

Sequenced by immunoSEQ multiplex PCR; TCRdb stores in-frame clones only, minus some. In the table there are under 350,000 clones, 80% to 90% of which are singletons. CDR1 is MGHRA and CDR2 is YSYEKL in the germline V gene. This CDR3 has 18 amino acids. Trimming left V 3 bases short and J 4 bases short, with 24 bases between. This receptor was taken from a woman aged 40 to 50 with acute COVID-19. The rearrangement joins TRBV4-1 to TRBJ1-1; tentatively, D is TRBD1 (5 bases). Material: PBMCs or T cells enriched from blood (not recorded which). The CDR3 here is CASSQDPVWGVVSTEAFF. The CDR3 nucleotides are TGCGCCAGCAGCCAGGACCCCGTTTGGGGGGTTGTGAGCACTGAAGCTTTCTTT.